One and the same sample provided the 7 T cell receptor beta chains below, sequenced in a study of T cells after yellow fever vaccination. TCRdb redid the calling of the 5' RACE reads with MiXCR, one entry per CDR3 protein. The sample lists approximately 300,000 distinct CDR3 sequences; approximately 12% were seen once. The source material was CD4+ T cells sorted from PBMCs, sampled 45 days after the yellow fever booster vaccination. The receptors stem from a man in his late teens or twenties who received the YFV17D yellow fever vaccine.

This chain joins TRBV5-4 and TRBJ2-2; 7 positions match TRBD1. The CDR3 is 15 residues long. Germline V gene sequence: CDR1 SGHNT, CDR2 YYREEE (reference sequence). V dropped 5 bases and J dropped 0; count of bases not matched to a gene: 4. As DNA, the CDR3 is TGTGCCAGCAGTCGGGACAGATCGAACACCGGGGAGCTGTTTTTT. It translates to CASSRDRSNTGELFF.

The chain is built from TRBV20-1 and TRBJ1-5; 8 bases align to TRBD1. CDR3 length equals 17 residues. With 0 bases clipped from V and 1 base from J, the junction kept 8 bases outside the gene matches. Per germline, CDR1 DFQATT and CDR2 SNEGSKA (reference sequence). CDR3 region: CSARDLLQGVSNQPQHF. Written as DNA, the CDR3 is TGCAGTGCTAGAGACCTACTACAGGGGGTAAGCAATCAGCCCCAGCATTTT.

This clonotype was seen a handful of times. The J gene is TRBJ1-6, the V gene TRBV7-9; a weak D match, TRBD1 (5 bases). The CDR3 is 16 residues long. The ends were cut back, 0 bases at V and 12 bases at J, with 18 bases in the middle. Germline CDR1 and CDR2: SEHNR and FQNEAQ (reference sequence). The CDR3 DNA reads TGTGCCAGCAGCTTAGCCCGGGTGTCGGGGGTTGGACCCCTCCACTTT. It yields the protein CASSLARVSGVGPLHF.

As DNA, the CDR3 is TGTGCCAGCTCACCAGGGTCCGGGACAGGGGGCCTCGAGCAGTACGTC. It translates to CASSPGSGTGGLEQYV. The chain combines TRBV18 with TRBJ2-7; 12 bases fit TRBD1. The V and J ends lost 2 bases and 6 bases, in that order; junction bases with no gene match: 8. CDR1 is KGHSH, CDR2 LQKENI, per germline. The CDR3 totals 16 residues.

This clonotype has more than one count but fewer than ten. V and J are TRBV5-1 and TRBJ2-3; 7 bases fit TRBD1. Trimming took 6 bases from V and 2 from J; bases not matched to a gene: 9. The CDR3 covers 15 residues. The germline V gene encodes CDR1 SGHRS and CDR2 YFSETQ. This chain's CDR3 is CASNQRDSLTDTQYF. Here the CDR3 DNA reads TGCGCCAGCAACCAAAGGGACAGCCTCACAGATACGCAGTATTTT.

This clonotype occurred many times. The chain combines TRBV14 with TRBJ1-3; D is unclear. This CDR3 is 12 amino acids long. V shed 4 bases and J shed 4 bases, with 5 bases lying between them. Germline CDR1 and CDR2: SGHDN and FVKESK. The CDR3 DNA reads TGTGCCAGCAGCCCCCCCGGAAACACCATATATTTT. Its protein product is CASSPPGNTIYF.

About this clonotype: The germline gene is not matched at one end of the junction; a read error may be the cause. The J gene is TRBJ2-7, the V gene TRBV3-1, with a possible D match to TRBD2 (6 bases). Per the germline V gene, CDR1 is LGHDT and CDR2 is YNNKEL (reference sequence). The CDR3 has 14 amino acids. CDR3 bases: TGTGCCAGCAGTACACCGGGGGTACCAACTCCCCCCTCCTTC. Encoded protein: CASSTPGVPTPPSF.